Sequencing of this T cell receptor beta chain was carried out in a study of cytomegalovirus exposure and HLA in healthy donors. CDR1 is SEHNR and CDR2 is FQNEAQ in the germline V gene (reference sequence). The CDR3 is 16 amino acids. J lost 3 bases, V lost 11 bases, and 7 bases had no gene match. PCR primers comprised 60 Vbeta and 13 Jbeta primers. TCRdb's copy holds only in-frame clones and misses some; the assay was immunoSEQ multiplex PCR. The repertoire holds about 100,000 clones, with approximately 85% as singletons. Sequencing input: PBMCs. This chain connects TRBV7-9 to TRBJ2-1; 16 nucleotides line up with TRBD2. The sequence was obtained from a man under 40 in good health and CMV-seronegative. The CDR3 spells CAVPGLAGGIYNEQFF. The DNA for the CDR3 is TGTGCCGTCCCGGGACTAGCGGGGGGGATCTACAATGAGCAGTTCTTC.